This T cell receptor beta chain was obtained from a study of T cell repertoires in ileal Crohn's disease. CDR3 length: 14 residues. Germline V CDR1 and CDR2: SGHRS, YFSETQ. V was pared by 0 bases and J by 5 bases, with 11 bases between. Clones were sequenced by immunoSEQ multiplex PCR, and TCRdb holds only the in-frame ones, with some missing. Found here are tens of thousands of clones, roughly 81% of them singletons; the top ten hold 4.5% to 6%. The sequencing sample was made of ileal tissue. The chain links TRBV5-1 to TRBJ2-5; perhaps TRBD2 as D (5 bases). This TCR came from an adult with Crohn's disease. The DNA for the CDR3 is TGCGCCAGCAGCTTGGTTCCTAGCTCCGAGACCCAGTACTTC. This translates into CASSLVPSSETQYF. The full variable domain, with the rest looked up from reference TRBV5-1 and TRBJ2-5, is KAGVTQTPRYLIKTRGQQVTLSCSPISGHRSVSWYQQTPGQGLQFLFEYFSETQRNKGNFPGRFSGRQFSNSRSEMNVSTLELGDSALYLCASSLVPSSETQYFGPGTRLLVL.